This T cell receptor (beta chain) derives from a study of CD8+CD57+ T cells in acquired aplastic anemia. Study as a whole: Sorted CD4+ and CD8+ cells yielded around 3.2 ug of DNA on average. Study conclusions and caveats: Patients had around 28 CD8+ CDR3 sequences in common with controls (the shared set).

The use of genomic DNA as template underpinned the TCR beta VDJ and CDR3 profiling. TCRdb called the reads again in MiXCR, with one record for every CDR3 protein. The sample has around 180,000 distinct CDR3 sequences, 64% seen once. Trimming at V came to 4 bases and at J to 5 bases, leaving 5 bases not matched to a gene. The CDR3 contains 14 residues. The V gene's germline CDR1 is SEHNR and CDR2 FQNEAQ (reference sequence). In the case of this clonotype: Its specificity is not known.

The clonotype was recovered from a human donor with severe aplastic anemia or a healthy control (not recorded which). V is TRBV7-9 and J is TRBJ2-5; 9 bases match TRBD1. Sequencing was performed on sorted CD4+, CD8+, or CD8+CD57+ T cells (not recorded which) from PBMCs. The CDR3 bases are TGTGCCAGCAGCTCTAGACAGGGGGGGGAGACCCAGTACTTC. Protein product: CASSSRQGGETQYF.